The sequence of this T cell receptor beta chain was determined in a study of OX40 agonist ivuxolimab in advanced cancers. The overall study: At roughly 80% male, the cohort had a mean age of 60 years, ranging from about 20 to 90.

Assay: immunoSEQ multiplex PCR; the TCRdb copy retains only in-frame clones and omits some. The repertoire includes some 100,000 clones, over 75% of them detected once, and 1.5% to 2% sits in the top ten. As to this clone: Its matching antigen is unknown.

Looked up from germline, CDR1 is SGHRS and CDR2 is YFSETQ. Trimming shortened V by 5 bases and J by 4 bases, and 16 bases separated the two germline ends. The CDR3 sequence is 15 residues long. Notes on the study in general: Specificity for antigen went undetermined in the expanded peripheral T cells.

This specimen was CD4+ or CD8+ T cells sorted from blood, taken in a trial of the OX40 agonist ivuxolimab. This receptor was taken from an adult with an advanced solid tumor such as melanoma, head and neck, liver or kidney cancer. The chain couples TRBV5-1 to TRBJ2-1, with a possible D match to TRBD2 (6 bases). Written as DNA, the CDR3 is TGCGCCAGCAGTGACGGGCGGGAACCGTACAATGAGCAGTTCTTC. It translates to CASSDGREPYNEQFF.